Presented here are 28 T cell receptor beta chains from one specimen sequenced in a study of T cell repertoires in cytomegalovirus infection. Each CDR3 protein gets one entry after TCRdb re-called the reads with MiXCR. There are around 750,000 distinct CDR3 sequences in the sample; approximately 32% occur only once, and around 12% lies in the top ten. No cognate antigen is known for these TCRs. The material sequenced was cultured CD8+ T cells from PBMCs, taken from culture after CMV antigen stimulation. The receptors were gathered from a human donor in good health (CMV status not recorded). Some clones in this sample may be carry-over from other donors' samples.

There are many counts of this clonotype. The chain recombines TRBV7-9 with TRBJ1-3; D is ambiguous. Per germline, CDR1 SEHNR and CDR2 FQNEAQ (reference sequence). V lost 2 bases and J lost 0, with 8 bases in between. This CDR3 has 15 residues. Here the CDR3 DNA reads TGTGCCAGCAGCTTAAGGGTCCTCTCTGGAAACACCATATATTTT. Encoded protein: CASSLRVLSGNTIYF.

The rearrangement links TRBV15 to TRBJ2-1; TRBD1 agrees at 9 bases. The CDR3 contains 16 residues. V was pared by 3 bases and J by 6 bases, with 9 bases of the junction left unmatched. Germline V CDR1 and CDR2: LNHNV, YYDKDF (reference sequence). The CDR3 loop reads CATSSHRTGVSNEQFF. The CDR3 DNA reads as TGTGCCACCAGCAGTCACCGGACAGGGGTATCCAATGAGCAGTTCTTC.

A remark on this clonotype: Given a much more abundant clone one base away, this may be a read error. J is TRBJ2-1 and V is TRBV7-2; D gene uncertain. The CDR3 has 18 amino acids. V was shortened by 1 base and J by 0 bases, with 16 bases between the two germline ends. CDR1 is SGHTA, CDR2 FQGNSA, per germline. This chain's CDR3 is CASSLGYMGGRSYNEQFF. The DNA of the CDR3 is TGTGCCAGCAGCTTAGGTTATATGGGCGGCCGCTCCTACAATGAGCAGTTCTTC.

This clonotype occurred a few times. J is TRBJ2-2 and V is TRBV15; 7 nucleotides line up with TRBD2. Germline CDR1 and CDR2: LNHNV and YYDKDF (reference sequence). The CDR3 sequence is 17 residues long. V trimming: 0 bases; J trimming: 4 bases; junction bases outside the gene matches: 8. This chain's CDR3 is CATSRDSQSGGTGELFF. The CDR3 bases are TGTGCCACCAGCAGAGATTCCCAATCGGGAGGCACCGGGGAGCTGTTTTTT. Using reference TRBV15 and TRBJ2-2 for the parts outside the CDR3, the full variable domain is DAMVIQNPRYQVTQFGKPVTLSCSQTLNHNVMYWYQQKSSQAPKLLFHYYDKDFNNEADTPDNFQSRRPNTSFCFLDIRSPGLGDTAMYLCATSRDSQSGGTGELFFGEGSRLTVL.

CDR3 bases: TGTGCCAGATCGAAAACAGGGATGTACGAGCAGTACGTC. Amino acids: CARSKTGMYEQYV. This chain connects TRBV6-2 or TRBV6-3 to TRBJ2-7; a possible D gene is TRBD1 (6 bases). Germline V gene lookup returns CDR1 MNHEY and CDR2 SVGEGT. CDR3 length: 13 amino acids. V lost 9 bases and J lost 4, with 16 bases in between.

This clonotype was detected many times. This chain joins TRBV7-6 and TRBJ2-7; 8 nucleotides match TRBD1. The CDR3 extends over 13 amino acids. J lost 7 bases, V lost 6 bases, and 8 bases had no gene match. The V gene's germline CDR1 is SGHVS and CDR2 FNYEAQ. The CDR3 nucleotides read TGTGCCAGCAGTTTTACAGGGGGAGAGGAGCAGTACTTC. It yields the protein CASSFTGGEEQYF.

This clonotype was picked up many times. The chain carries TRBV7-9 and TRBJ1-4, with a weak D call TRBD1 (5 bases). CDR3 length equals 15 residues. Trimming shortened V by 5 bases and J by 7 bases, and 17 bases separated the two germline ends. Germline CDR1 reads SEHNR; CDR2 reads FQNEAQ (reference sequence). The CDR3 nucleotides read TGTGCCAGCAGCCCCAAACAGGAGGCACGTGAAAAACTGTTTTTT. Translation gives CASSPKQEAREKLFF.

The J gene is TRBJ2-3, the V gene TRBV6-6; the match to TRBD2 covers 10 bases. Germline V gene lookup returns CDR1 MNHNY and CDR2 SVGAGI (reference sequence). Unmatched junction bases numbered 14, after V lost 6 bases and J lost 8 bases. This CDR3 has 16 residues. CDR3 in amino acids: CASSPRLAGGGGTQYF. The DNA of the CDR3 is TGTGCCAGCAGCCCGAGACTAGCGGGTGGGGGGGGTACGCAGTATTTT.

The chain couples TRBV5-4 to TRBJ1-1; D may be TRBD1 (5 bases). Trimming removed 2 bases at V and 3 bases at J, with 11 bases between. The germline gives CDR1 SGHNT, CDR2 YYREEE (reference sequence). The length of the CDR3 is 14 residues. CDR3: CASSFRELDTEAFF. CDR3 nucleotide sequence: TGTGCCAGCAGCTTCAGGGAATTGGACACTGAAGCTTTCTTT.

This clonotype was observed a few times. This rearrangement joins TRBV7-6 to TRBJ1-1; TRBD1 matches 8 bases. Unmatched junction bases numbered 4, after V lost 5 bases and J lost 5 bases. Per germline, CDR1 SGHVS and CDR2 FNYEAQ. The CDR3 extends over 13 amino acids. CDR3: CASSRTGRTEAFF. The DNA of the CDR3 is TGTGCCAGCAGCCGGACAGGGAGAACTGAAGCTTTCTTT.

There are a few counts of this clonotype. The CDR3 sequence is CASSLNGGGLQPQHF. The CDR3 region has the DNA TGTGCCAGCAGTTTGAACGGTGGGGGCCTTCAGCCCCAGCATTTT. The chain couples TRBV28 to TRBJ1-5; tentative D call: TRBD1 (6 bases). Germline lookup yields CDR1 MDHEN and CDR2 SYDVKM. The V and J ends lost 3 bases and 6 bases respectively, with 15 bases between them. This CDR3 region has 15 residues.

The rearrangement joins TRBV27 to TRBJ2-1; D is uncertain. Germline V gives CDR1 MNHEY, CDR2 SMNVEV (reference sequence). Trimming removed 2 bases at V and 2 bases at J, with 10 bases between. CDR3 length equals 15 residues. CDR3 nucleotides: TGTGCCAGCAGTTTACCCCGCAGCGCCTACAATGAGCAGTTCTTC. Its protein product is CASSLPRSAYNEQFF.

The chain uses TRBV15 and TRBJ2-3; D is tentatively TRBD1 or TRBD2 (6 bases each). Germline values: CDR1 LNHNV, CDR2 YYDKDF (reference sequence). This CDR3 has 15 residues. Trimming left V 1 base short and J 5 bases short, with 13 bases between. The CDR3 bases are TGTGCCACCAGCAGAGGGAGGGGACACGAAGATACGCAGTATTTT. This codes for CATSRGRGHEDTQYF.

This clonotype has more than one count but fewer than ten. This rearrangement joins TRBV27 to TRBJ2-5; the D gene is possibly TRBD2 (5 bases). Trimming shortened V by 8 bases and J by 1 base, and 11 bases separated the two germline ends. The CDR3 is 13 amino acids. Germline values: CDR1 MNHEY, CDR2 SMNVEV (reference sequence). The CDR3 region has the DNA TGTGCCAGCGAGGGTGAGGGCCAAGAGACCCAGTACTTC. Translated, it gives CASEGEGQETQYF.

The sample holds a few counts of this clonotype. This chain connects TRBV2 to TRBJ2-1; 9 bases match TRBD1. The CDR3 contains 16 residues. With V trimmed by 7 bases and J by 8 bases, 15 bases remained unmatched. From germline, CDR1 is SNHLY and CDR2 FYNNEI. CDR3 amino acids: CASKEGQGLTEDEQFF. The CDR3 DNA follows: TGTGCCAGCAAGGAGGGACAGGGCCTTACAGAGGATGAGCAGTTCTTC.

The rearrangement uses TRBV4-1 and TRBJ2-1; 9 nucleotides match TRBD1. There are 13 residues in the CDR3. Germline assignment: CDR1 MGHRA and CDR2 YSYEKL. V dropped 3 bases and J dropped 9; count of bases not matched to a gene: 3. The CDR3: CASSQGQGTEQFF. The CDR3 DNA sequence: TGCGCCAGCAGCCAGGGACAGGGCACTGAGCAGTTCTTC.

Here the CDR3 reads CSASSDTGELFF. The CDR3 bases are TGCAGTGCTAGCAGCGATACCGGGGAGCTGTTTTTT. This chain uses TRBV20-1 with TRBJ2-2; D unresolved. Germline lookup yields CDR1 DFQATT and CDR2 SNEGSKA (reference sequence). The CDR3 has 12 amino acids. Trimming took off 3 bases at V and 5 bases at J, with 7 bases between the two ends.

The chain is built from TRBV7-9 and TRBJ2-1; tentative D call: TRBD1 (6 bases). Trimming stripped 4 bases from V and 0 bases from J, with 16 bases between. Germline V gene lookup returns CDR1 SEHNR and CDR2 FQNEAQ (reference sequence). The CDR3 totals 17 residues. The CDR3 protein is CASSSVRQASSYNEQFF. The DNA for the CDR3 is TGTGCCAGCAGCTCCGTCAGACAGGCCAGCTCCTACAATGAGCAGTTCTTC.

Remarks on this clonotype: Compared with germline, one end of the junction differs, possibly owing to a read error. The chain is built from TRBV6-5 and TRBJ1-1, with D uncertain. CDR3 length: 14 residues. Germline CDR1 and CDR2: MNHEY and SVGAGI. CDR3 sequence: CASRTGRANAEAFF. The CDR3 coding sequence is TGTGCCAGCAGAACCGGACGGGCGAACGCTGAAGCTTTCTTT.

V usage is TRBV4-1 and J usage is TRBJ2-1; a possible D gene is TRBD1 (7 bases). V lost 6 bases and J 8 bases, leaving 14 bases between the germline ends. The CDR3 has 13 amino acids. Germline V gene sequence: CDR1 MGHRA, CDR2 YSYEKL. CDR3 region: CASRSRGADEQFF. In nucleotides, the CDR3 is TGCGCCAGCAGGTCCAGGGGGGCGGATGAGCAGTTCTTC.

This clonotype was seen a single time. The V and J genes are TRBV18 and TRBJ2-1; D possibly corresponds to TRBD2 (6 bases). The CDR3 is made up of 16 amino acids. V was clipped by 7 bases and J by 4 bases, with 20 bases between them. CDR1 is KGHSH, CDR2 LQKENI, per germline. CDR3 loop: CASFTTDGGRYNEQFF. CDR3 coding DNA: TGTGCCAGCTTTACCACGGACGGGGGTCGTTACAATGAGCAGTTCTTC.

This clonotype was seen many times. The chain has TRBV28 and TRBJ2-5; D is perhaps TRBD2 (5 bases). V was clipped by 6 bases and J by 5 bases, with 10 bases between them. CDR1 and CDR2 from the germline V gene are MDHEN and SYDVKM. This CDR3 region has 12 residues. CDR3 region: CASSFWEETQYF. The CDR3 bases are TGTGCCAGCAGCTTTTGGGAGGAGACCCAGTACTTC.

As for this clonotype: The CDR3 does not end in the conserved phenylalanine or tryptophan, so this is likely a read error. The V gene is TRBV6-5, the J gene TRBJ1-5; D unclear. Germline values: CDR1 MNHEY, CDR2 SVGAGI. This CDR3 is built from 13 residues. The V end was cut by 6 bases, the J end by 3 bases, with 9 bases between. CDR3 loop: CASRLFFNQPQHS. The CDR3 nucleotides read TGTGCCAGCAGACTATTTTTCAATCAGCCCCAGCATTCT.

The gene calls are TRBV10-3 and TRBJ1-1; D perhaps matches TRBD1 (6 bases). CDR1 and CDR2 (germline): ENHRY, SYGVKD. The CDR3 runs 13 residues. The V end was cut by 3 bases, the J end by 7 bases, with 12 bases between. This CDR3 is CAISDTDSLEAFF. CDR3 bases: TGTGCCATCAGTGACACGGACAGTCTTGAAGCTTTCTTT.

The V gene is TRBV28, the J gene TRBJ2-7; 10 positions match TRBD1. The trim removed 6 bases at V and 4 bases at J, leaving 6 bases unmatched. The CDR3 covers 14 residues. Germline loops: CDR1 MDHEN, CDR2 SYDVKM. In DNA, the CDR3 is TGTGCCAGCAGAACTGACAGGGGGCGGTACGAGCAGTACGTC. It specifies CASRTDRGRYEQYV.

This clonotype was counted a few times. This chain joins TRBV7-9 and TRBJ1-4; TRBD1 is a possible D gene (6 bases). The V end was cut by 5 bases, the J end by 8 bases, with 15 bases between. CDR3 size: 14 residues. Per the germline V gene, CDR1 is SEHNR and CDR2 is FQNEAQ (reference sequence). The CDR3 region is CASSPTGLGEKLFF. Written as DNA, the CDR3 is TGTGCCAGCAGCCCCACAGGGTTGGGGGAAAAACTGTTTTTT.

This clonotype appeared a few times. The chain combines TRBV7-9 with TRBJ1-2; tentatively, D is TRBD1 (5 bases). This CDR3 contains 14 residues. Trimming shortened V by 1 base and J by 4 bases, and 10 bases separated the two germline ends. Germline CDR1 is SEHNR and CDR2 is FQNEAQ (reference sequence). The CDR3 loop reads CASSLVGDPYGYTF. The CDR3 DNA is TGTGCCAGCAGCTTAGTCGGGGACCCCTATGGCTACACCTTC.

This sequence joins TRBV5-6 and TRBJ2-3; 8 bases map to TRBD1. The J segment lost 6 bases and the V segment lost 1 base, leaving 10 bases of the junction unmatched. This CDR3 region has 16 residues. Germline CDR1 and CDR2: SGHDT and YYEEEE. The CDR3 protein is CASSLTHRGAGDTQYF. The CDR3 DNA follows: TGTGCCAGCAGCTTGACCCACAGGGGGGCAGGGGATACGCAGTATTTT.